This passage covers 2 T cell receptor beta chains from one sample sequenced in a study of human T cells and chemical hapten exposure. TCRdb fed the RACE reads into MiXCR, producing one record per CDR3 protein. This sample carries 280,000 or so distinct CDR3 sequences, approximately 7.5% of them seen once, and the ten largest clones take roughly 1.2%. Time point: pre-sensitization, week 0. The treatment was: therapeutic diphenylcyclopropenone sensitization with weekly scalp DPC. The specimen comprised whole blood, sampled in connection with sensitization to the hapten diphenylcyclopropenone (DPC). The receptors derive from a man between 18 and 29 years old with alopecia areata. Some clones in this sample may be carry-over from other donors' samples.

This clonotype was found a few times. This chain connects TRBV5-1 to TRBJ1-2; TRBD1 is a possible D gene (6 bases). The CDR3 consists of 14 residues. The ends were cut back, 0 bases at V and 4 bases at J, with 10 bases in the middle. Germline CDR1 SGHRS, CDR2 YFSETQ. The CDR3 loop is CASSLGQDLYGYTF. Written as DNA, the CDR3 is TGCGCCAGCAGCTTGGGACAGGATCTCTATGGCTACACCTTC.

This clonotype has ten or more counts. The chain recombines TRBV5-1 with TRBJ1-2; 7 bases line up with TRBD1. The CDR3 is 14 residues long. Looked up from germline, CDR1 is SGHRS and CDR2 is YFSETQ. V lost 4 bases to trimming and J lost 3 bases; unmatched junction nucleotides: 6. CDR3 nucleotides: TGCGCCAGCAGCCAGGGGGGGCTCGACTATGGCTACACCTTC. This sequence encodes CASSQGGLDYGYTF. Together with reference TRBV5-1 and TRBJ1-2, the CDR3 gives the full variable domain: KAGVTQTPRYLIKTRGQQVTLSCSPISGHRSVSWYQQTPGQGLQFLFEYFSETQRNKGNFPGRFSGRQFSNSRSEMNVSTLELGDSALYLCASSQGGLDYGYTFGSGTRLTVV.